This TCR beta chain originates from a study of regulatory T cells in long-lasting Graves disease. Study-wide findings and caveats: TRBV28, TRBJ1-2 and TRBJ2-5 were segments that persistent disease favored.

This clonotype appeared many times. What it recognizes is unknown. The V segment lost 2 bases and the J segment 2 bases; nucleotides outside the gene matches: 6. The germline V gene encodes CDR1 GTSNPN and CDR2 SVGIG (reference sequence). This CDR3 has 15 amino acids. HTBI primers from iRepertoire and Arm-PCR of CDR3 regions yielded the TCR beta libraries. TCRdb used MiXCR to reprocess the multiplex PCR reads, holding one entry per CDR3 protein. The top ten hold over 7.5% of the sample, which has approximately 400,000 distinct CDR3 sequences, 15% seen once. Time point given: newly diagnosed GD, antithyroid drugs for less than 3 months. Researchers made the TCR library from RNA that was extracted from PBMCs. These data were also reused for a study on T cells in Graves' hyperthyroidism and ophthalmopathy. That study adds: The HTBI set primed first-round TCR CDR3 RT-PCR. In the blood, most expanded thyroid clonotypes above 0.001 appeared as well.

The sequencing here drew on peripheral blood mononuclear cells (PBMCs), taken at new diagnosis, from a patient treated with antithyroid drugs. The J gene is TRBJ2-3, the V gene TRBV30, with 8 bases lining up with TRBD2. This receptor was taken from a middle-aged woman with Graves disease. CDR3 amino acids: CAWSLAGTVTDTQYF. Written as DNA, the CDR3 is TGTGCCTGGAGTTTAGCGGGGACCGTCACAGATACGCAGTATTTT.